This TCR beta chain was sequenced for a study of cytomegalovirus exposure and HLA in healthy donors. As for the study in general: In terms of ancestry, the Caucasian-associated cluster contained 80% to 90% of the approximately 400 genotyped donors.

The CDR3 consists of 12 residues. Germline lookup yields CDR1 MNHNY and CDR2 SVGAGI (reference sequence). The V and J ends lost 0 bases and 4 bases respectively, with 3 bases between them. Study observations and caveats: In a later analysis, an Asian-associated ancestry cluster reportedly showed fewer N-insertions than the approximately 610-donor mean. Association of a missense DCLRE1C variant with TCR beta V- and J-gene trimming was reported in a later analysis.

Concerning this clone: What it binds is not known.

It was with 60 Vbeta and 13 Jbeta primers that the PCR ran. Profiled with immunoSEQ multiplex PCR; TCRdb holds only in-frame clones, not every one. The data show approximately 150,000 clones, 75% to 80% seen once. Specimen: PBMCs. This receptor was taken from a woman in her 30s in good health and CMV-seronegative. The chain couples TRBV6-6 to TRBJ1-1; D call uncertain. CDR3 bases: TGTGCCAGCAGTTACTCGCGCACTGAAGCTTTCTTT. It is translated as CASSYSRTEAFF.